This T cell receptor (beta chain) was identified during a study of breast tumors, draining lymph nodes, adjacent tissues. Study findings and constraints: Tumor TCR diversity was below lymph nodes but above nontumor tissue. The data were judged consistent with most tumor T cells coming from lymph node and expanding in tumor. The lymph node origin of tumor T cells was framed as consistent with a hypothesis, not demonstrated.

The count of this clonotype is one. The antigen remains unidentified. V was clipped by 5 bases and J by 0 bases; unmatched bases: 8. The germline V gene encodes CDR1 DFQATT and CDR2 SNEGSKA (reference sequence). This CDR3 has 15 residues. TCRdb fed the multiplex PCR reads into MiXCR, producing one record per CDR3 protein. The profile shows 11,000 or so distinct CDR3 sequences, around 34% of them singletons. This chain joins TRBV20-1 and TRBJ2-7; 9 bases are shared with TRBD2. The sample comprised breast tumor tissue. The receptor was derived from a female donor with breast cancer. Some clones in this sample may be carry-over from other donors' samples. DNA of the CDR3: TGCAGTGCTCCTCTAGCGGGATCTCTCTCCTACGAGCAGTACTTC. Translating gives CSAPLAGSLSYEQYF.